The next 2 T cell receptor beta chains were all read from a single sample in a study of blood T cells in healthy people across ages. Sample-barcoded 5' priming and a J-beta primer mix drove a second PCR of roughly 7 to 11 cycles. TCRdb fed the 5' RACE reads into MiXCR, producing one record per CDR3 protein. Among approximately 1,100,000 distinct CDR3 sequences listed, 45% were seen once. The sequenced sample was blood. These TCRs come from a woman aged 55-69 years in good health.

The V and J genes are TRBV23-1 and TRBJ2-5; 10 positions match TRBD1. Matching the DNA end better, TRBJ2-7 makes the J call doubtful. TRBV23-1 is treated as an ORF (open reading frame) with a function not yet certain. CDR3 length: 16 amino acids. The CDR3 reads CASSQSPGTGDYEQYF. DNA of the CDR3: TGCGCCAGCAGTCAATCGCCCGGGACAGGGGACTACGAGCAGTACTTC.

Note on this clonotype: It may be a read error: a sequence one base away is much more abundant. The chain employs TRBV20-1 and TRBJ2-5, with D tentatively TRBD1 or TRBD2 (5 bases each). Near its end, the DNA agrees better with TRBJ2-7, so the J call may be wrong. The CDR3 totals 12 residues. Germline assignment: CDR1 DFQATT and CDR2 SNEGSKA (reference sequence). CDR3 loop: CSAARDLGEQYF. DNA of the CDR3: TGCAGTGCCGCACGGGACCTGGGCGAGCAGTACTTC.